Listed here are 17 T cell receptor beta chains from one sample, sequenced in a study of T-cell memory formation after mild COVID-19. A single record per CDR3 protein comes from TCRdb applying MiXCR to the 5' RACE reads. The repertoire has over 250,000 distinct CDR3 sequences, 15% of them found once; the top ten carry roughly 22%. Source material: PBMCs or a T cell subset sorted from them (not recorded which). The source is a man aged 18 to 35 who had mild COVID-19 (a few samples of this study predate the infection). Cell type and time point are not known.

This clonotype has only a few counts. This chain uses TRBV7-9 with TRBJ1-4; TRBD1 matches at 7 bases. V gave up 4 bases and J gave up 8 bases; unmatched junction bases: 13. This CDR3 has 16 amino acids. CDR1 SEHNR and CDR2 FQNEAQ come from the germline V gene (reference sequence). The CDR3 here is CASSSTQGGNGEKLFF. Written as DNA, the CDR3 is TGTGCCAGCAGCTCCACGCAGGGGGGGAACGGCGAAAAACTGTTTTTT.

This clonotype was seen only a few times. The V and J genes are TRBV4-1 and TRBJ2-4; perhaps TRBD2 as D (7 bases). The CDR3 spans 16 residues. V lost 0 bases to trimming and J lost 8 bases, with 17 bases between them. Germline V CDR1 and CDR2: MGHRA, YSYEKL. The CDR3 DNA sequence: TGCGCCAGCAGCCAAGAGCCCTGGGGGGGGCCGGACATTCAGTACTTC. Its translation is CASSQEPWGGPDIQYF.

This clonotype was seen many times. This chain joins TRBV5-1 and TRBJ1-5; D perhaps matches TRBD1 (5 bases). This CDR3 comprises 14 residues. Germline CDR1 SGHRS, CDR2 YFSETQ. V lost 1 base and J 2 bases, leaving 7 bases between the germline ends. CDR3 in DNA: TGCGCCAGCAGCTTGCTAGGGGGCAATCAGCCCCAGCATTTT. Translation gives CASSLLGGNQPQHF.

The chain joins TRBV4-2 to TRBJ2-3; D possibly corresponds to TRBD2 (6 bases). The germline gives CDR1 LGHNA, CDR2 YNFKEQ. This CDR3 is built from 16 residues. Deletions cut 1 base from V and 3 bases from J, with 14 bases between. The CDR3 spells CASSQARDSRTDTQYF. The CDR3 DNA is TGTGCCAGCAGCCAAGCCCGGGACTCAAGGACAGATACGCAGTATTTT.

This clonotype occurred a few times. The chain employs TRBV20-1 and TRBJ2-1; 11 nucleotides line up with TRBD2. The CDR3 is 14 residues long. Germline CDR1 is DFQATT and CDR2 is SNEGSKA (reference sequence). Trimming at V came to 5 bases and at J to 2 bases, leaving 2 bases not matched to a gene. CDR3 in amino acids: CSAGTSGPYNEQFF. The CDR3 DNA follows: TGCAGTGCTGGGACTAGCGGCCCCTACAATGAGCAGTTCTTC.

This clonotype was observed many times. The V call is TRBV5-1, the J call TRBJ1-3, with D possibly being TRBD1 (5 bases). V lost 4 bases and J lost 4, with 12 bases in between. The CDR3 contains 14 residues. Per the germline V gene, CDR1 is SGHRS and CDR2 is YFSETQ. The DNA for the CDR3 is TGCGCCAGCAGCAGGGACTTCGTCGGAAACACCATATATTTT. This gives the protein CASSRDFVGNTIYF.

CDR3 amino acids: CASSYGDLGKLFF. The CDR3 nucleotides are TGCGCCAGCAGCTACGGGGACCTTGGGAAACTGTTTTTT. The V call is TRBV5-1, the J call TRBJ1-4, with a possible D match to TRBD1 (5 bases). CDR1 is SGHRS, CDR2 YFSETQ, per germline. The V end was cut by 3 bases, the J end by 11 bases, with 14 bases between. The CDR3 runs 13 residues.

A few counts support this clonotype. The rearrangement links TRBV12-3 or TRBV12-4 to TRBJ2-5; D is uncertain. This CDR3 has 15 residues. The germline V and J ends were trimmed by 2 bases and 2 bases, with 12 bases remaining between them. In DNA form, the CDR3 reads TGTGCCAGCAGTTTAACTACCGGGCCACAAGAGACCCAGTACTTC. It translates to CASSLTTGPQETQYF.

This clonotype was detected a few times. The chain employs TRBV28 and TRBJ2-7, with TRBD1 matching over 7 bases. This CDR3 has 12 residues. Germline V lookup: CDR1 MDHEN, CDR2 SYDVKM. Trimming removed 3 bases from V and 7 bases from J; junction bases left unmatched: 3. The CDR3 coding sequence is TGTGCCAGCAGTTTTACAGGGGAAGAGCAGTACGTC. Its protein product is CASSFTGEEQYV.

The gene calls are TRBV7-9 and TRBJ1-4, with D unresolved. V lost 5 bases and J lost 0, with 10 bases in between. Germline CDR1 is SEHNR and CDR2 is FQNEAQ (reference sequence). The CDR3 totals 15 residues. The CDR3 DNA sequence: TGTGCCAGCAGCCGAAACCCGGCAACTAATGAAAAACTGTTTTTT. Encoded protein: CASSRNPATNEKLFF.

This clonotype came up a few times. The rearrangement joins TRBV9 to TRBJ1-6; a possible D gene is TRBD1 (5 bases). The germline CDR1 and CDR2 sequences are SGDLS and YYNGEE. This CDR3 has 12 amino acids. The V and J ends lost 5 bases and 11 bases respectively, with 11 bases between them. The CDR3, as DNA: TGTGCCAGCAGTCAGGGTCGGCCACCCCTCCACTTT. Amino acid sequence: CASSQGRPPLHF.

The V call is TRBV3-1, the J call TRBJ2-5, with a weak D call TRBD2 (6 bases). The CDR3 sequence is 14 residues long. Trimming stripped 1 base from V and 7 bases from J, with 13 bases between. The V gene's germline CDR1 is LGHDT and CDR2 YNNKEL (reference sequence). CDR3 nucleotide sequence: TGTGCCAGCAGCCAAGTGGGACTCAAAGCGACCCAGTACTTC. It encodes CASSQVGLKATQYF.

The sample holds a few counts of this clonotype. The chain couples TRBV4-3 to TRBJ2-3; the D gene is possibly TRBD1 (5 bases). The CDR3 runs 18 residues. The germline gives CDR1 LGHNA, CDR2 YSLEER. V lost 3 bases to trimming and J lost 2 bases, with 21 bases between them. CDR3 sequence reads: CASSQANVGGALTDTQYF. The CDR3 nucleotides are TGCGCCAGCAGCCAGGCGAATGTCGGTGGGGCCCTCACAGATACGCAGTATTTT.

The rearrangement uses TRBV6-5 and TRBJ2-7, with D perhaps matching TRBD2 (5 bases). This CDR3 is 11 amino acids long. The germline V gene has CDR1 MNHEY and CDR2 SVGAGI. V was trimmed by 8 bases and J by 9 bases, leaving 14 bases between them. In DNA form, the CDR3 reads TGTGCCAGCCGGCGCGGGTTTGGGCAGTACTTC. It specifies CASRRGFGQYF.

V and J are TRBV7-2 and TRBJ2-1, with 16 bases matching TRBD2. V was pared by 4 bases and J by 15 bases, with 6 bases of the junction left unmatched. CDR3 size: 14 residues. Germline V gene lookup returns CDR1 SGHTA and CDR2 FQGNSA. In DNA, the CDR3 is TGTGCCAGCAGCTCCCCGGGACTAGCGGGGGGGGGGTTCTTC. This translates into CASSSPGLAGGGFF.

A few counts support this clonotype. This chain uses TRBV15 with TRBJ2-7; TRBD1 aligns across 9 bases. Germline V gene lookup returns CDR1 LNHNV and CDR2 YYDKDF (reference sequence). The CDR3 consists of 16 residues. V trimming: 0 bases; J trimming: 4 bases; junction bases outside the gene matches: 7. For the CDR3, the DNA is TGTGCCACCAGCAGAGATGTGGGGACAGGGAAGTACGAGCAGTACGTC. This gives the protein CATSRDVGTGKYEQYV.

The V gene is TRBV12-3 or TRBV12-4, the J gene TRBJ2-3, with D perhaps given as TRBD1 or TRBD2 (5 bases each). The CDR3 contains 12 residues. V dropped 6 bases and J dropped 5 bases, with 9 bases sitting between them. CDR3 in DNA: TGTGCCAGCAGACGGGACGGAGATACGCAGTATTTT. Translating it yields CASRRDGDTQYF.